This T cell receptor beta chain was observed in a study of beta chain features in type 1 diabetes. The CDR3 extends over 20 amino acids. As every portion of the isolated RNA was reverse transcribed, the sequencing read expressed TCRB transcripts. Using immunoSEQ multiplex PCR, the repertoire was profiled, and TCRdb retains in-frame clones only, with some absent. The sample lists hundreds of thousands of clones; roughly 16% were seen once. Study observations and caveats: Sequencing from cDNA could over-represent high-TCR-expressing cells.

This clone has only a few counts. Its antigen is unknown. This TCR came from a man younger than 30 in good health. The sample consisted of naive CD4+ T cells from blood. This chain joins TRBV21-1 and TRBJ2-5; the table names TRBD1, a call not compared with the DNA. TRBV21-1 corresponds to a pseudogene. The CDR3 region is CASSKVDWGREMTDKETQYF. As DNA, the CDR3 is TGTGCCAGCAGCAAAGTCGATTGGGGGCGCGAGATGACAGATAAAGAGACCCAGTACTTC.